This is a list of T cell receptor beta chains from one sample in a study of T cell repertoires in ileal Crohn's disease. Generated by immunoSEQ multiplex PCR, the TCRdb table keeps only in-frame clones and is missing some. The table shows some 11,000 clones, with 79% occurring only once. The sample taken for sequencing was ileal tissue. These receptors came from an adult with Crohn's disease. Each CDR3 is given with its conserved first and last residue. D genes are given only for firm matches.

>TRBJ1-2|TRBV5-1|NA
CASSLETVPPGYTF
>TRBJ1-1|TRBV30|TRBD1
CAWRRQGAAGAEAFF
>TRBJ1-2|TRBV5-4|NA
CASSFDRPVAGYTF
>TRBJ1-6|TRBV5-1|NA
CASSLMTGENSPLHF
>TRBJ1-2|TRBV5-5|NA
CASKLEGFDYGYTF
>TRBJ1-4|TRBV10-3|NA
CAIRRDSTNEKLFF
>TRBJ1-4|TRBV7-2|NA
CASSPTRVGEKLFF
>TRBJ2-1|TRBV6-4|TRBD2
CASSDGGLAGAVGEQFF
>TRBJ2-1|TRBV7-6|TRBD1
CASSLGQGAGEQFF
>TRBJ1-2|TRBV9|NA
CASSAGGFTPRGYTF
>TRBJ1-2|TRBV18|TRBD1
CASSHRRQGASYGYTF
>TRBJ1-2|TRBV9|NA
CASSADSRNSYGYTF
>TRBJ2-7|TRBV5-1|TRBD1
CASSLGQGTSYEQYF
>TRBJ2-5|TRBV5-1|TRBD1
CASSLRIVGQQETQYF
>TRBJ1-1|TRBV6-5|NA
CASSLQGQVLAFF
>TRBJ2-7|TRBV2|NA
CASSELWGGLYEQYF
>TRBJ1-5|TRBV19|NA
CASTDGVWPQHF
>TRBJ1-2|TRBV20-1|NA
CSARPGLGYTF
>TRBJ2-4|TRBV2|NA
CASRERARQGAVGDIQYF
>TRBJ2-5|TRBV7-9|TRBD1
CASSLGTGNQETQYF
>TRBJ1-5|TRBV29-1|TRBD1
CSAKGGAPQPQHF
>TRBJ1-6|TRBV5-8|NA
CASSLDRGRSPLHF
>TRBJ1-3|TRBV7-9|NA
CASSHLTGYHGNTIYF
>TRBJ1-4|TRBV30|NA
CAWSSRVSVFEKLFF
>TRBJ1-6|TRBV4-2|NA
CASSQDTDSPLHF
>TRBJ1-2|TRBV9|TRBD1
CASSTSGTDYGYTF
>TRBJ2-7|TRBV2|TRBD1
CASSGTGTLGEF
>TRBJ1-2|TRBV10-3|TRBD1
CAISASRDRTSNYGYTF
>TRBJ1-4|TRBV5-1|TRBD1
CASSSTGTTNEKLFF
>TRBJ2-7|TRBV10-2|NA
CASSEGYRVSLKSSYEQYF
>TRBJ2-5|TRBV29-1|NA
CSALRGGGEETQYF
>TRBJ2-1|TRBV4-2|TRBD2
CASSQDSGGAYNEQFF
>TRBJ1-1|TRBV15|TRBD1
CATSRRQGVITEAFF
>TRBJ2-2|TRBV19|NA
CASKFSDLSGELFF
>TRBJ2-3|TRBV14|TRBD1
CASSRDRLQNTQYF
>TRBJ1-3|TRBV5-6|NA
CASSPRDTVASGNTIYF
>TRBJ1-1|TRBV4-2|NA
CASSLVGGPEAFF
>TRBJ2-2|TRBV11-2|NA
CASSLVLSGTGELFF
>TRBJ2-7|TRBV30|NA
CAWSPGRRIEQYF
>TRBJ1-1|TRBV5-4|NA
CASSGGGNTEAFF
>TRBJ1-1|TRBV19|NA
CASRRGGPVAFF
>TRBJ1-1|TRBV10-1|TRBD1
CASSAETGVTEAFF
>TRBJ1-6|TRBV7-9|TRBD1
CASSIGTGDNSPLHF
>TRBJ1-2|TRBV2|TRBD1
CASNFGQGAWDGYTF
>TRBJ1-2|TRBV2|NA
CASSERGLADGYTF
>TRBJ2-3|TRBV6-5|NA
CASSSLYSTDTQYF
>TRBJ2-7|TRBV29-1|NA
CSGQIRQQGEQYF
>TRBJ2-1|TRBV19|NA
CASTQTEIAYNEQFF
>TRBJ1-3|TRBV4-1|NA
CASRASGGNTIYF
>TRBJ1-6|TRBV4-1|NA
CASSQSIGGNSPLHF
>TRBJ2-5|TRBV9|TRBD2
CASSGKSGGRQETQYF
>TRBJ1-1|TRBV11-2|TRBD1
CASSLPRTGTEAFF
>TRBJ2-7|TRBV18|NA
CASSLGGGFTTEQYF